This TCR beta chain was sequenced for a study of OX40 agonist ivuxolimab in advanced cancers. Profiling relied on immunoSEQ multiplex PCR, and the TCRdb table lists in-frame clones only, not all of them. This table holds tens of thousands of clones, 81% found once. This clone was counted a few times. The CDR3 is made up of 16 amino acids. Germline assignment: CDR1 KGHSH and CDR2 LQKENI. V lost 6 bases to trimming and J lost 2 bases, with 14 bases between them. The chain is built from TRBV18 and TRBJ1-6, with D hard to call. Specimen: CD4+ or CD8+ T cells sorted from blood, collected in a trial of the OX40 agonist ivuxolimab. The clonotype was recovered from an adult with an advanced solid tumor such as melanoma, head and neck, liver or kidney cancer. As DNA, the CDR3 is TGTGCCAGCTCCCATAACCCTACGGCCTATAATTCACCCCTCCACTTT. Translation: CASSHNPTAYNSPLHF.